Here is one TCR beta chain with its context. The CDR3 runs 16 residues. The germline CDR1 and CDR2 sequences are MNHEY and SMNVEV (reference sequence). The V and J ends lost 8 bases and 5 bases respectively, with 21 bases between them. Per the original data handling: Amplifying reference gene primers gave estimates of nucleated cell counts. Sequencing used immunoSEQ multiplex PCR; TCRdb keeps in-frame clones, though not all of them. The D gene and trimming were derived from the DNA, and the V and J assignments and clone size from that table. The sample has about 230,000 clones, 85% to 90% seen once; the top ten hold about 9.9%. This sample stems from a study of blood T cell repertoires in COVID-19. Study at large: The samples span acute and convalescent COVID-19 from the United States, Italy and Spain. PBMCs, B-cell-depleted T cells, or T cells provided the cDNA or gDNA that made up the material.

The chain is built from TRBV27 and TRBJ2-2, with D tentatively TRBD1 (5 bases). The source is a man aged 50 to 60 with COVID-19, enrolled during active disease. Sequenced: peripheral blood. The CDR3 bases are TGTGCCAGCCTTCCCCTTCAGGGCAGGCCGACCGGGGAGCTGTTTTTT. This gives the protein CASLPLQGRPTGELFF.